The rows below give T cell receptor beta chains drawn from one sample of a study of T cells in localized non-small cell lung cancer. Here immunoSEQ multiplex PCR was the method, and the copy in TCRdb shows in-frame clones only, minus some. The sample lists roughly 34,000 clones, nearly 80% occurring once. The sequences come from peripheral blood, collected before any cancer treatment. The receptors were sampled from an older male donor with stage II squamous cell lung carcinoma. CDR3s include the opening cysteine and the closing phenylalanine or tryptophan. The order of the fields is clone size, V gene, J gene, D gene, CDR3 protein, CDR3 DNA. D genes are given only for firm matches. Expanded clones are given a class, and other clones once, few, many or no size at all.

abundance: .; v_gene: TRBV19; j_gene: TRBJ2-4; d_gene: TRBD1; CDR3aa: CASRQGPQNIQYF; CDR3nt: TGTGCCAGTAGACAGGGGCCCCAAAACATTCAGTACTTC
abundance: .; v_gene: TRBV5-1; j_gene: TRBJ2-3; d_gene: TRBD2; CDR3aa: CASRREEDTQYF; CDR3nt: TGCGCCAGCAGGCGGGAGGAGGATACGCAGTATTTT
abundance: few; v_gene: TRBV6-5; j_gene: TRBJ2-5; d_gene: .; CDR3aa: CASSYDGSGLGTQYF; CDR3nt: TGTGCCAGCAGTTATGACGGGTCCGGGCTGGGGACCCAGTACTTC
abundance: .; v_gene: TRBV2; j_gene: TRBJ2-5; d_gene: TRBD2; CDR3aa: CVGGTQETQYF; CDR3nt: TGTGTCGGGGGGACGCAAGAGACCCAGTACTTC
abundance: .; v_gene: TRBV7-2; j_gene: TRBJ2-1; d_gene: .; CDR3aa: CASSLISSSYNEQFF; CDR3nt: TGTGCCAGCAGCTTAATCTCGAGCTCCTACAATGAGCAGTTCTTC
abundance: .; v_gene: TRBV15; j_gene: TRBJ2-5; d_gene: TRBD2; CDR3aa: CATSARTSGGLTQYF; CDR3nt: TGTGCCACCAGCGCCCGCACTAGCGGGGGGCTCACCCAGTACTTC
abundance: once; v_gene: TRBV7-9; j_gene: TRBJ2-3; d_gene: .; CDR3aa: CASSPHGSTDTQYF; CDR3nt: TGTGCCAGCAGCCCCCACGGCAGCACAGATACGCAGTATTTT
abundance: .; v_gene: TRBV2; j_gene: TRBJ2-7; d_gene: .; CDR3aa: CASSEGGGVSSYEQYF; CDR3nt: TGTGCCAGCAGTGAAGGGGGGGGCGTAAGCTCCTACGAGCAGTACTTC
abundance: .; v_gene: TRBV7-2; j_gene: TRBJ2-2; d_gene: .; CDR3aa: CASSSLGTGELFF; CDR3nt: TGTGCCAGCAGCTCCCTAGGGACCGGGGAGCTGTTTTTT
abundance: .; v_gene: TRBV5-1; j_gene: TRBJ2-6; d_gene: TRBD1; CDR3aa: CASATGEILSGANVLTF; CDR3nt: TGCGCCAGCGCCACAGGGGAAATCCTCTCTGGGGCCAACGTCCTGACTTTC
abundance: medium-sized; v_gene: TRBV5-6; j_gene: TRBJ2-2; d_gene: .; CDR3aa: CASSLGWLPWELFF; CDR3nt: TGTGCCAGCAGCTTGGGTTGGCTTCCCTGGGAGCTGTTTTTT
abundance: .; v_gene: TRBV4-2; j_gene: TRBJ1-3; d_gene: .; CDR3aa: CASSQVGGNTIYF; CDR3nt: TGTGCCAGCAGCCAAGTTGGGGGAAACACCATATATTTT
abundance: .; v_gene: TRBV28; j_gene: TRBJ2-3; d_gene: .; CDR3aa: CASREGTSTDTQYF; CDR3nt: TGTGCCAGCAGAGAGGGGACTAGCACAGATACGCAGTATTTT
abundance: .; v_gene: TRBV7-6; j_gene: TRBJ2-7; d_gene: .; CDR3aa: CASSSRTNSYEQYF; CDR3nt: TGTGCCAGCAGCTCGAGGACAAATTCCTACGAGCAGTACTTC
abundance: .; v_gene: TRBV9; j_gene: TRBJ2-6; d_gene: .; CDR3aa: CASSVAGTGANVLTF; CDR3nt: TGTGCCAGCAGCGTAGCAGGGACTGGGGCCAACGTCCTGACTTTC
abundance: .; v_gene: TRBV27; j_gene: TRBJ1-5; d_gene: .; CDR3aa: CASSLGPNQPQHF; CDR3nt: TGTGCCAGCAGTTTGGGACCAAATCAGCCCCAGCATTTT
abundance: .; v_gene: TRBV28; j_gene: TRBJ2-7; d_gene: .; CDR3aa: CASSPWLYEQYF; CDR3nt: TGTGCCAGCAGCCCCTGGCTGTACGAGCAGTACTTC
abundance: .; v_gene: TRBV19; j_gene: TRBJ1-5; d_gene: TRBD1; CDR3aa: CASSTGTGAGMPQHF; CDR3nt: TGTGCCAGTAGTACCGGGACAGGGGCGGGGATGCCCCAGCATTTT
abundance: .; v_gene: TRBV23-1; j_gene: TRBJ2-4; d_gene: TRBD1; CDR3aa: CASSPPDRANSKNIQYF; CDR3nt: TGCGCCAGCAGTCCCCCGGACAGGGCGAATTCCAAAAACATTCAGTACTTC
abundance: .; v_gene: TRBV11-2; j_gene: TRBJ2-5; d_gene: .; CDR3aa: CASSLAGFGGPGVETQYF; CDR3nt: TGTGCCAGCAGCTTAGCGGGTTTTGGGGGACCGGGGGTGGAGACCCAGTACTTC
abundance: few; v_gene: TRBV6-1; j_gene: TRBJ2-4; d_gene: .; CDR3aa: CASCTGRGNIQYF; CDR3nt: TGTGCCAGCTGTACCGGACGGGGAAACATTCAGTACTTC
abundance: .; v_gene: TRBV9; j_gene: TRBJ1-6; d_gene: TRBD1; CDR3aa: CASSGETGGAFGGSPLHF; CDR3nt: TGTGCCAGCAGCGGGGAAACAGGGGGCGCCTTTGGGGGCTCACCCCTCCACTTT
abundance: many; v_gene: TRBV2; j_gene: TRBJ1-3; d_gene: .; CDR3aa: CASRPQGPGNTIYF; CDR3nt: TGTGCCAGCAGACCGCAAGGACCTGGAAACACCATATATTTT
abundance: .; v_gene: TRBV7-3; j_gene: TRBJ1-2; d_gene: .; CDR3aa: CASSLAKEGRGYTF; CDR3nt: TGTGCCAGCAGCTTAGCCAAGGAAGGGCGAGGCTACACCTTC
abundance: .; v_gene: TRBV7-2; j_gene: TRBJ1-2; d_gene: .; CDR3aa: CASSSLEANYGYTF; CDR3nt: TGTGCCAGCAGCTCGCTGGAGGCTAACTATGGCTACACCTTC
abundance: once; v_gene: TRBV6-6; j_gene: TRBJ2-1; d_gene: TRBD2; CDR3aa: CASSYSRLASNEQFF; CDR3nt: TGTGCCAGCAGTTACTCGAGACTAGCGAGCAATGAGCAGTTCTTC
abundance: once; v_gene: TRBV6-1; j_gene: TRBJ2-5; d_gene: .; CDR3aa: CASSVGQPQYF; CDR3nt: TGTGCCAGCAGTGTAGGACAGCCCCAGTACTTC
abundance: few; v_gene: TRBV6-1; j_gene: TRBJ1-2; d_gene: .; CDR3aa: CASSPWTESYGYTF; CDR3nt: TGTGCCAGCAGCCCCTGGACAGAGAGCTATGGCTACACCTTC
abundance: .; v_gene: TRBV6-5; j_gene: TRBJ2-4; d_gene: .; CDR3aa: CASGGPDKNIQYF; CDR3nt: TGTGCCAGCGGGGGGCCAGACAAAAACATTCAGTACTTC
abundance: .; v_gene: TRBV20-1; j_gene: TRBJ1-1; d_gene: .; CDR3aa: CSATIPGEAFF; CDR3nt: TGCAGTGCTACCATACCCGGGGAAGCTTTCTTT